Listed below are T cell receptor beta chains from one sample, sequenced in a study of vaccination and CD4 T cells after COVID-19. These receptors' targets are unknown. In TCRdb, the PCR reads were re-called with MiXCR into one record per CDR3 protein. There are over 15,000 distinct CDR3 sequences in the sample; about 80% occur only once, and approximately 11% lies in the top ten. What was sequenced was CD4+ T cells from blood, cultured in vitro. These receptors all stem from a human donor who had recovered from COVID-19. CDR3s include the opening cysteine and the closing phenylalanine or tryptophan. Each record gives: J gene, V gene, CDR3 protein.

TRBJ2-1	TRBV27	CASSLKLAGRSYNEQFF
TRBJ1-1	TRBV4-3	CASSQEHRFAGEAFF
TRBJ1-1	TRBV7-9	CASSPRQASTEAFF
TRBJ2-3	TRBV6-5	CASSYPPEGSGEEGSTDTQYF
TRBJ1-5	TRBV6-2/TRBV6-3	CASSYSRTGVHDQPQHF
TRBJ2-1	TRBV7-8	CASSLAESLYNEQFF
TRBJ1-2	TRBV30	CAWSGSRGMVGYTF
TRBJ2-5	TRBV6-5	CASSSPGTSRETQYF
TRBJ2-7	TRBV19	CASSGDRRSYEQYF
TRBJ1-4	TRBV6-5	CASSYGQGGEKLFF
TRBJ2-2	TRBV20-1	CSAIHSGRANTGELFF
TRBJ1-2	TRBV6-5	CASSYSSGSGYAF
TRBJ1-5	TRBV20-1	CSARTLLGDQPQHF
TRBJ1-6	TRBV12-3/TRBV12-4	CASSHGDRLSPLHF
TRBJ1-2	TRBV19	CASTRDRGDGYTF
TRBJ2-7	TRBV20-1	CSAPSWGLASDYEQYF
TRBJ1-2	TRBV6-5	CASSYIPPVNYGYTF
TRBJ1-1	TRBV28	CASSSPQQKAFF
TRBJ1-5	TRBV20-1	CSARDSGLANQPQHF
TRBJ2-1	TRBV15	CATSRERPAPNNEQFF
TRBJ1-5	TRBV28	CASSSPNQPQHF
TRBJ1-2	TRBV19	CASSWGYTF
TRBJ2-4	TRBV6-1	CASSKGSGRALSGEDIQYF
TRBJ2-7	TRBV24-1	CATSGGYEQYF
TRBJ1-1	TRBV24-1	CATQGGTASMNTEAFF
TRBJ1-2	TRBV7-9	CASRSAGGSGYTF
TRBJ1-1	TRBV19	CASSIGFRREPQNTEAFF
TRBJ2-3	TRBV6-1	CASSTLRVGGTDTQYF
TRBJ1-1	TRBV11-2	CASSLVSTEAFF
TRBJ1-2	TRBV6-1	CASTRGLLANYGYTF
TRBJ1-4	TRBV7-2	CASSLGGVGGEKLFF
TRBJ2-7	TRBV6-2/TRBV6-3	CASSYNPGLAGPYEQYF
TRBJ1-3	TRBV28	CASILGGASGNTIYF
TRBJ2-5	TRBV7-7	CASSLGGRAAQETQYF
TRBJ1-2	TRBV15	CATSREPNYGYTF
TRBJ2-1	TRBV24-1	CATSGSSYEQFF
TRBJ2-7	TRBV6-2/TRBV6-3	CASRGTSAGEQYF
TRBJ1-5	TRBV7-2	CASSLAGRGQPQHF
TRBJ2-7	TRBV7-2	CASSYRKTHSYEQYF
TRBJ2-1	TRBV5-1	CASSLPDRSHNEQFF
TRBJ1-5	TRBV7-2	CASSLQPGVWQPQHF
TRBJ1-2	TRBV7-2	CASSLVMPGIAGYTF